The 26 T cell receptor beta chains presented below share a single source sample, sequenced in a study of regulatory T cells in long-lasting Graves disease. Library construction for TCR beta used iRepertoire HTBI primers and Arm-PCR of CDR3 regions. TCRdb re-called the multiplex PCR reads with MiXCR, one entry per CDR3 protein. The sample has roughly 420,000 distinct CDR3 sequences, roughly 15% seen once. The time point was: newly diagnosed GD, antithyroid drugs for less than 3 months. Extracted RNA from PBMCs served as the source of the TCR library. This sample was also put to use in a study of T cells in Graves' hyperthyroidism and ophthalmopathy.

Material: peripheral blood mononuclear cells (PBMCs), obtained at new diagnosis, from a patient treated with antithyroid drugs. Every receptor here comes from a young woman with Graves disease.

This clonotype came up many times. V gene TRBV7-2 combines with J gene TRBJ2-5, with 7 bases matching TRBD2. CDR1 is SGHTA, CDR2 FQGNSA, per germline. This CDR3 has 14 amino acids. V was pared by 5 bases and J by 7 bases, with 10 bases of the junction left unmatched. The CDR3 coding sequence is TGTGCCAGCAGCCCTAGCGGCACCCTAGTGACCCAGTACTTC. Translating gives CASSPSGTLVTQYF.

This clonotype occurred many times. This sequence joins TRBV6-1 and TRBJ2-3; D is unclear. The CDR3 loop spans 14 amino acids. Per the germline V gene, CDR1 is MNHNS and CDR2 is SASEGT. V was shortened by 6 bases and J by 4 bases, with 14 bases between the two germline ends. The CDR3 DNA follows: TGTGCCAGCAGGAACCGGGCTTGGGCAGATACGCAGTATTTT. The encoded protein is CASRNRAWADTQYF.

To note about this clonotype: This may arise from a read error, as a much more abundant clone is one base away. This chain uses TRBV4-1 with TRBJ2-7; 10 nucleotides line up with TRBD2. The CDR3 totals 18 residues. The trim removed 1 base at V and 1 base at J, leaving 10 bases unmatched. Germline V CDR1 and CDR2: MGHRA, YSYEKL. The chain's CDR3 is CASSQGPGLAESSYEQYF. CDR3 nucleotides: TGCGCCAGCAGCCAAGGGCCAGGACTAGCGGAGAGTTCCTACGAGCAGTACTTC.

This clonotype was observed once. The V and J genes are TRBV20-1 and TRBJ2-7; perhaps D is TRBD1 or TRBD2 (7 bases each). Germline V lookup: CDR1 DFQATT, CDR2 SNEGSKA (reference sequence). The CDR3 extends over 14 amino acids. The V and J ends lost 0 bases and 2 bases respectively, with 11 bases between them. The DNA of the CDR3 is TGCAGTGCTAGAGAGACAGGGAGGGCCTACGAGCAGTACTTC. This codes for CSARETGRAYEQYF.

This clonotype was found many times. The chain joins TRBV6-2 or TRBV6-3 to TRBJ2-7; D not resolved. Germline V gene data show CDR1 as MNHEY and CDR2 as SVGEGT. CDR3 length: 11 residues. Between the trimmed V and J ends, which lost 5 bases and 3 bases, there was a span of 5 bases. The CDR3 DNA sequence: TGTGCCAGCAGTGGTAACTACGAGCAGTACTTC. This encodes CASSGNYEQYF.

In this sample, this clonotype turned up a few times. V usage is TRBV3-1 and J usage is TRBJ2-2; D uncertain. Trimming removed 0 bases from V and 6 bases from J, with 8 bases in between. Germline CDR1 and CDR2: LGHDT and YNNKEL (reference sequence). This CDR3 region has 14 residues. DNA for the CDR3: TGTGCCAGCAGCCAAGATGCCCAGGCCGGGGAGCTGTTTTTT. Protein: CASSQDAQAGELFF.

V is TRBV29-1 and J is TRBJ1-1; TRBD1 matches at 7 bases. The CDR3 is made up of 12 amino acids. The germline gives CDR1 SQVTM, CDR2 ANQGSEA. Losses at the gene ends were 6 bases for V and 10 bases for J; bases not matched to a gene: 11. CDR3 sequence (DNA): TGCAGCGTGTGGGGAGGGGACAGTGCAGCTTTCTTT. It yields the protein CSVWGGDSAAFF.

In this sample, this clonotype turned up many times. The J gene is TRBJ2-7, the V gene TRBV9, with 10 bases lining up with TRBD2. This CDR3 has 15 amino acids. The germline V gene has CDR1 SGDLS and CDR2 YYNGEE. J was trimmed by 3 bases and V by 0 bases; bases with no gene match: 3. The CDR3 coding sequence is TGTGCCAGCAGCGTAGACGGGACTAGCGACTACGAGCAGTACTTC. Translation gives CASSVDGTSDYEQYF.

As DNA, the CDR3 is TGTGCCAGTAGTTGGAGCAGGGACCCCTACAATGAGCAGTTCTTC. Residues: CASSWSRDPYNEQFF. V and J are TRBV19 and TRBJ2-1, with D perhaps being TRBD1 or TRBD2 (5 bases each). Germline assignment: CDR1 LNHDA and CDR2 SQIVND (reference sequence). Trimming removed 5 bases from V and 2 bases from J, with 13 bases in between. The CDR3 consists of 15 residues.

This clonotype was recorded many times. One end of the junction varies from germline; a read error may be responsible. The rearrangement joins TRBV2 to TRBJ2-7, with D perhaps matching TRBD2 (6 bases). This CDR3 has 12 residues. Germline assignment: CDR1 SNHLY and CDR2 FYNNEI. CDR3 in amino acids: CASGKRGGGGLF. The CDR3 DNA reads TGTGCCAGCGGGAAGAGGGGAGGTGGGGGACTCTTC.

A remark on this clonotype: Being one base from a much bigger clone, this may be a read error. The V gene is TRBV5-5, the J gene TRBJ2-5, with TRBD2 as a possible D gene (5 bases). Germline V gives CDR1 SGHKS, CDR2 YYEKEE (reference sequence). The CDR3 length is 16 residues. The chain's CDR3 is CTSGYRALTYQETQYF. For the CDR3, the DNA is TGTACCAGCGGTTATCGTGCTTTGACCTACCAAGAGACCCAGTACTTC.

This clonotype occurred a few times. The chain joins TRBV29-1 to TRBJ1-5, with 10 bases fitting TRBD1. This CDR3 region has 15 residues. Germline V gene data show CDR1 as SQVTM and CDR2 as ANQGSEA. With V trimmed by 4 bases and J by 6 bases, 9 bases remained unmatched. The CDR3 here is CSVASPGQGSQPQHF. The CDR3 DNA follows: TGCAGCGTTGCGAGTCCGGGACAGGGGTCTCAGCCCCAGCATTTT.

The chain carries TRBV19 and TRBJ1-2; D remains ambiguous. Germline values: CDR1 LNHDA, CDR2 SQIVND (reference sequence). The V and J ends lost 4 bases and 4 bases respectively, with 13 bases between them. The length of the CDR3 is 14 residues. The CDR3 spells CASSNLPIGYGYTF. Written as DNA, the CDR3 is TGTGCCAGTAGTAATTTGCCTATTGGCTATGGCTACACCTTC.

At least ten counts were recorded for this clonotype. The chain employs TRBV27 and TRBJ1-5; TRBD1 is a possible D gene (5 bases). Germline V gene sequence: CDR1 MNHEY, CDR2 SMNVEV (reference sequence). Between the trimmed V and J ends, which lost 10 bases and 0 bases, there was a span of 13 bases. The CDR3 has 14 amino acids. CDR3 amino acids: CATSGKPSNQPQHF. The CDR3 DNA sequence: TGTGCCACCTCAGGGAAGCCTAGCAATCAGCCCCAGCATTTT.

This clonotype was seen a handful of times. CDR3 sequence: CASSTGLAGGEQFF. For the CDR3, the DNA is TGCGCCAGCAGCACCGGACTAGCGGGTGGGGAGCAGTTCTTC. This chain uses TRBV5-1 with TRBJ2-1, with 11 bases that match TRBD2. This CDR3 comprises 14 residues. J gave up 10 bases and V 4 bases, and 7 bases lay outside the gene matches. From germline, CDR1 is SGHRS and CDR2 YFSETQ. Combining the CDR3 with reference TRBV5-1 and TRBJ2-1 gives the whole variable domain KAGVTQTPRYLIKTRGQQVTLSCSPISGHRSVSWYQQTPGQGLQFLFEYFSETQRNKGNFPGRFSGRQFSNSRSEMNVSTLELGDSALYLCASSTGLAGGEQFFGPGTRLTVL.

This clonotype was seen repeatedly, ten times or more. The gene calls are TRBV6-5 and TRBJ2-7; no firm D call. Trimming cost V 1 base and J 4 bases, with 17 bases left between them. The CDR3 consists of 16 residues. CDR1 MNHEY and CDR2 SVGAGI come from the germline V gene. DNA for the CDR3: TGTGCCAGCAGTTACTTACACCCACAAAAAGCTTACGAGCAGTACTTC. Translating it yields CASSYLHPQKAYEQYF.

The chain links TRBV9 to TRBJ2-7, with 7 bases aligning to TRBD1. V lost 4 bases, J lost 3 bases, and 10 bases stayed unmatched. The CDR3 extends over 15 amino acids. The V gene's germline CDR1 is SGDLS and CDR2 YYNGEE. The CDR3 region has the DNA TGTGCCAGCAGCTTCGGGGACAGTACCAACTACGAGCAGTACTTC. As protein: CASSFGDSTNYEQYF.

About this clonotype itself: Relative to the germline gene, one junction end is altered; a read error may explain this. This chain connects TRBV6-1 to TRBJ2-2, with 8 bases matching TRBD1. The CDR3 consists of 12 residues. In germline, CDR1 is MNHNS, CDR2 SASEGT. CDR3: CALQGAHGELFF. DNA of the CDR3: TGCGCACTCCAGGGGGCTCACGGGGAGCTGTTTTTT.

This clonotype was detected only a few times. This chain uses TRBV28 with TRBJ2-6, with D possibly TRBD2 on 5 matching bases. Per the germline V gene, CDR1 is MDHEN and CDR2 is SYDVKM. The CDR3 is 15 residues long. V was pared by 3 bases and J by 3 bases, with 9 bases between. CDR3 amino acids: CASSFAGGGANVLTF. The CDR3 DNA sequence: TGTGCCAGCAGTTTCGCCGGAGGTGGGGCCAACGTCCTGACTTTC.

Ten or more counts support this clonotype. CDR3 region: CASSPRQQFTDTQYF. DNA for the CDR3: TGTGCCAGCTCACCACGGCAGCAGTTCACAGATACGCAGTATTTT. The rearrangement uses TRBV18 and TRBJ2-3; D call uncertain. The germline CDR1 and CDR2 sequences are KGHSH and LQKENI. Trimming cost V 1 base and J 2 bases, with 10 bases left between them. The CDR3 loop spans 15 amino acids. The full variable domain, with the rest looked up from reference TRBV18 and TRBJ2-3, is NAGVMQNPRHLVRRRGQEARLRCSPMKGHSHVYWYRQLPEEGLKFMVYLQKENIIDESGMPKERFSAEFPKEGPSILRIQQVVRGDSAAYFCASSPRQQFTDTQYFGPGTRLTVL.

This clonotype has just a few counts. The V call is TRBV7-9, the J call TRBJ2-7; TRBD1 or TRBD2 may be the D gene (5 bases each). Between the trimmed V and J ends, which lost 5 bases and 6 bases, there was a span of 23 bases. The CDR3 has 16 residues. Germline CDR1 SEHNR, CDR2 FQNEAQ (reference sequence). As DNA, the CDR3 is TGTGCCAGCAGCGATATCTCGCCACATACGGGACCCGAGCAGTACTTC. This sequence encodes CASSDISPHTGPEQYF.

This clonotype has a count of ten or more. The rearrangement uses TRBV20-1 and TRBJ1-5; TRBD1 matches at 9 bases. V lost 0 bases, J lost 5 bases, and 5 bases stayed unmatched. Germline CDR1 reads DFQATT; CDR2 reads SNEGSKA (reference sequence). The CDR3 is made up of 15 amino acids. CDR3 sequence reads: CSARDRDRADQPQHF. CDR3 nucleotide sequence: TGCAGTGCTAGAGATCGGGACAGGGCTGATCAGCCCCAGCATTTT.

This chain connects TRBV10-3 to TRBJ1-2; D may be TRBD1 (5 bases). Per germline, CDR1 ENHRY and CDR2 SYGVKD. The CDR3 covers 18 residues. Trimming took 0 bases from V and 1 from J, leaving 18 bases between them. This CDR3 is CAISESQSRVGGNYGYTF. The CDR3 bases are TGTGCCATCAGTGAGTCGCAGAGCCGTGTCGGGGGTAACTATGGCTACACCTTC.

Concerning this clonotype itself: Possible read error: a much larger clone is one base away. The V call is TRBV4-1, the J call TRBJ2-7; D unresolved. Germline CDR1 and CDR2: MGHRA and YSYEKL. This CDR3 spans 14 amino acids. The CDR3 spells CASSQVDGVYEQCF. CDR3 in DNA: TGCGCCAGCAGCCAAGTGGATGGGGTCTACGAGCAGTGCTTC.

This chain connects TRBV18 to TRBJ1-5; D is uncertain. The germline gives CDR1 KGHSH, CDR2 LQKENI. V lost 4 bases and J 8 bases, leaving 12 bases between the germline ends. The CDR3 spans 13 residues. The CDR3: CASSLYRFEPQHF. DNA of the CDR3: TGTGCCAGCTCACTCTATAGGTTTGAGCCCCAGCATTTT.

This clonotype was counted many times. The rearrangement uses TRBV11-2 and TRBJ1-2, with D perhaps TRBD1 (5 bases). The V gene lost 1 base and the J gene lost 4 bases, with 10 bases spanning the gap. This CDR3 spans 14 amino acids. CDR1 is SGHAT and CDR2 is FQNNGV in the germline V gene. The CDR3 DNA reads as TGTGCCAGCAGCTTAGCGTGGGGCGTCTATGGCTACACCTTC. It encodes CASSLAWGVYGYTF.